The sequence of this TCR beta chain was determined in a study of vaccination effects on CD4 cells after COVID-19. Whole-study context: Wells of two million PBMC each were grown with roughly 10 IU/ml IL-2 and 9 to 10 ug/ml peptides.

At the end of nine to ten days of culture, CD4+ T cells were isolated. Each participant was administered two doses of either the BNT162b2 or the mRNA-1273 vaccine. Using immunoSEQ multiplex PCR, the repertoire was profiled, and TCRdb retains in-frame clones only, with some absent. Among approximately 74,000 clones listed, less than 75% were seen once. Study findings and constraints: Convalescent patients were scarce, and early post-infection timepoints were absent.

Between the trimmed V and J ends, which lost 1 base and 2 bases, there was a span of 15 bases. This CDR3 has 17 amino acids. Germline assignment: CDR1 LGHNA and CDR2 YNFKEQ. As for this clone: Its matching antigen is unknown.

Material: CD4+ T cells from PBMCs cultured without peptide, obtained after COVID-19 vaccination. V and J are TRBV4-2 and TRBJ2-1, with D perhaps given as TRBD1 or TRBD2 (7 bases each). The source is a human donor who received a COVID-19 vaccine. The CDR3 here is CASSQATQGGAYNEQFF. CDR3 DNA sequence: TGTGCCAGCAGCCAAGCCACCCAGGGGGGGGCCTACAATGAGCAGTTCTTC.